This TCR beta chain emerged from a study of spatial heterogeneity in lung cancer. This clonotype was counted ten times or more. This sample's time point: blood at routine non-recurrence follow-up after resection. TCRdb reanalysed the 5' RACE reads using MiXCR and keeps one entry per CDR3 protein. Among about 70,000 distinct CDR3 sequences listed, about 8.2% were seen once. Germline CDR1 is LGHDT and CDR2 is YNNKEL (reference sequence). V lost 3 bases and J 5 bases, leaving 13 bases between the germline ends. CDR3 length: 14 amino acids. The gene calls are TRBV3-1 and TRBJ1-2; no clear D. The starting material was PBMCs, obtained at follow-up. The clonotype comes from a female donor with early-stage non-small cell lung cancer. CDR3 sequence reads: CASSQGVTPYGYTF. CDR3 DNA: TGTGCCAGCAGCCAGGGAGTGACGCCGTATGGCTACACCTTC.